Sequencing of this T cell receptor (beta chain) was carried out in a study of T cell clusters in autoimmune cytopenias. Study-level information: Healthy donor controls had a mean age of about 57 years and median age of roughly 64 years.

The germline V gene has CDR1 SGHAT and CDR2 FQDESV (reference sequence). The CDR3 contains 15 residues. Each sample's input was 200 to 300 ng genomic DNA, 38,000 or so genome equivalents. TRB was amplified by touch-down multiplex PCR, primer pools A and B combined. TCRdb re-called the multiplex PCR reads and gives one entry per CDR3 protein, without DNA. The sample shows about 5,600 distinct CDR3 sequences, and over 2.5% sits with its ten largest clones. The data also belong to a second study, concerning T cell repertoires in aging, cancer and after chemotherapy. That source adds: In cancer patients, declining TCR diversity with age involved lost richness and lost evenness.

Sequenced: peripheral blood. The rearrangement links TRBV11-1 to TRBJ1-2; TCRdb selects TRBD1, and the lack of DNA leaves this call unchecked. The origin of this receptor is a human donor in good health. CDR3 sequence reads: CASTPGGRGARGYTF.